This T cell receptor beta chain came from a study of blood T cell repertoires in COVID-19. For the study at large: Samples of COVID-19 (acute and convalescent) were obtained from the United States, Italy and Spain. T cells, B-cell-depleted T cells, or PBMCs provided the cDNA or gDNA that served as material.

V lost 4 bases to trimming and J lost 11 bases; unmatched junction nucleotides: 7. This CDR3 is 14 amino acids long. Germline V gives CDR1 MDHEN, CDR2 SYDVKM. Per the original methods: Estimation of nucleated cell counts was performed using reference gene primer amplification. Generated by immunoSEQ multiplex PCR, the TCRdb table keeps only in-frame clones and is missing some. V, J and clone size were drawn from that table, and D and trimming were deduced from the DNA. Seen here are roughly 150,000 clones, approximately 84% observed once, and the top ten hold 44%. The sample comprised peripheral blood. The gene calls are TRBV28 and TRBJ2-3; 12 nucleotides match TRBD1. The sequence derives from a human donor in a cohort sampled during active COVID-19. The CDR3 DNA reads as TGTGCCAGCAGTTGGGACAGGGGGCGGCGGGGGCAGTATTTT. This sequence encodes CASSWDRGRRGQYF. Full variable domain (missing parts from reference TRBV28 and TRBJ2-3): DVKVTQSSRYLVKRTGEKVFLECVQDMDHENMFWYRQDPGLGLRLIYFSYDVKMKEKGDIPEGYSVSREKKERFSLILESASTNQTSMYLCASSWDRGRRGQYFGPGTRLTVL.